What follows describes a single T cell receptor (beta chain). Its antigen remains unidentified. This entry is derived from a study of T cells in Graves' hyperthyroidism and ophthalmopathy. Researchers took RNA transcripts and amplified the TCR beta CDR3 regions from them. The study used the HTBI primer set for a first-round RT-PCR of the TCR CDR3. TCRdb re-called the multiplex PCR reads with MiXCR, one entry per CDR3 protein. The repertoire holds a few hundred thousand distinct CDR3 sequences, more than 15% seen once, with approximately 32% in the top ten. At least 3 on the Clinical Activity Score was recorded for ophthalmopathy patients, who also had NOSPECS grade at least 4 and duration under 3 months. The PBMCs were sourced from fresh peripheral blood (around 10 ml). CDR3 length equals 14 residues. V dropped 0 bases and J dropped 4 bases, with 9 bases sitting between them. In germline, CDR1 is SGHDN, CDR2 FVKESK.

Study-level points and caveats: Blood shared most expanded thyroid clonotypes above 0.001. Stable hyperthyroidism was separated from ophthalmopathy by a model based on 13 V-J features.

Material: blood. The chain uses TRBV14 and TRBJ1-1; tentative D call: TRBD1 (6 bases). This clonotype was sampled from a woman aged 25-40 years with Graves' ophthalmopathy. This CDR3 is CASSQDLQGTEAFF. The CDR3 DNA is TGTGCCAGCAGCCAAGACCTACAGGGCACTGAAGCTTTCTTT.